This TCR beta chain came from a study of T cells in Graves' hyperthyroidism and ophthalmopathy. TCR beta CDR3 region amplification was performed from RNA transcripts. HTBI primers were the set used in a first-round RT-PCR of the TCR CDR3. Each CDR3 protein is one row after TCRdb ran MiXCR on the multiplex PCR reads. The sample records some 350,000 distinct CDR3 sequences, 15% to 18% being singletons. Points from the study as a whole: Ophthalmopathy, which appeared later, was predicted by the model a median roughly 6.6 months before onset.

This clonotype was found a few times. Its antigen is still unknown. Predating any ophthalmopathy symptoms, the blood sample was taken at first hyperthyroidism diagnosis. The ends lost 3 bases at V and 3 bases at J; junction bases unmatched: 11. The CDR3 runs to 17 residues. From germline, CDR1 is MNHEY and CDR2 SVGEGT. V gene TRBV6-2 or TRBV6-3 combines with J gene TRBJ2-1; 7 bases line up with TRBD1. This receptor was taken from a woman between 18 and 29 years old with Graves' hyperthyroidism that later progressed to Graves' ophthalmopathy. Sample: blood. The CDR3 coding sequence is TGTGCCAGCAGTTATAGGGGGCCTCCTAAGGTCTACAATGAGCAGTTCTTC. Translation gives CASSYRGPPKVYNEQFF.